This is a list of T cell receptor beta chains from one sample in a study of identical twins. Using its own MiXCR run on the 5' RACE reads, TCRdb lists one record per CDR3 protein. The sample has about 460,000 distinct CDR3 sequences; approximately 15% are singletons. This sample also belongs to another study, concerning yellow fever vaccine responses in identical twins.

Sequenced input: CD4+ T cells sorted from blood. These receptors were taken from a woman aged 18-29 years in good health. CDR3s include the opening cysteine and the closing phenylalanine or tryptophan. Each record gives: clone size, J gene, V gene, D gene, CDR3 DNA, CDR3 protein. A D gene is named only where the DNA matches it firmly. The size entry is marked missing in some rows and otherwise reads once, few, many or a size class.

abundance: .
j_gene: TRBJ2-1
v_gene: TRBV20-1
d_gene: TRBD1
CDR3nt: TGCAGTGCTGGGACAGGGAGGGGGAATGAGCAGTTCTTC
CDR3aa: CSAGTGRGNEQFF

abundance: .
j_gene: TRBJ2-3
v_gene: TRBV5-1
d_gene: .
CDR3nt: TGCGCCAGCAGCGTGGGGGACTTCACAGATACGCAGTATTTT
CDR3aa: CASSVGDFTDTQYF

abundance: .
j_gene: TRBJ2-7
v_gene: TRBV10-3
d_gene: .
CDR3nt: TGTGCCATCAGCGCTTTCCGGGACCCTCGGGAGCAGTACTTC
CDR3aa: CAISAFRDPREQYF

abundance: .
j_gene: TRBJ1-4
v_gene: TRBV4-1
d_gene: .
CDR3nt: TGCGCCAGCAGCCAAGCGGGGGGAAGAGCTGAAAAACTGTTTTTT
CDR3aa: CASSQAGGRAEKLFF

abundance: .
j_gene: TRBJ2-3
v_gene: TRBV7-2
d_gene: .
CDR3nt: TGTGCCAGCAGCCGGGACCGCACAGATACGCAGTATTTT
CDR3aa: CASSRDRTDTQYF

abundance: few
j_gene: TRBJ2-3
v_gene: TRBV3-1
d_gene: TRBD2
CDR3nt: TGTGCCAGCAGCGGAGGACTAGCGGGAGGGGTCTACACAGATACGCAGTATTTT
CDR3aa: CASSGGLAGGVYTDTQYF

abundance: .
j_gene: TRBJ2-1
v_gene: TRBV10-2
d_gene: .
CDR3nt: TGCGCCACCGCCGGAGTCAGTGAGCAGTTCTTC
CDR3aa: CATAGVSEQFF

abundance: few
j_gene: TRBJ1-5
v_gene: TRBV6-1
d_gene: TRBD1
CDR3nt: TGTGCCAGCAGTGTTGACAGGGTCAATCAGCCCCAGCATTTT
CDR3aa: CASSVDRVNQPQHF

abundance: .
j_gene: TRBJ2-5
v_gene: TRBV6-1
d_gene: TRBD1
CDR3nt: TGTGCCAGCAGTCGGGACAGGAGGCGAGAGACCCAGTACTTC
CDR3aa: CASSRDRRRETQYF

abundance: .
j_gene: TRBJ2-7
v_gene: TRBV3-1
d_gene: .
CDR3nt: TGTGCCAGCAGCCGCCGCTTTAGCTCCTACGAGCAGTACTTC
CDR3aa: CASSRRFSSYEQYF

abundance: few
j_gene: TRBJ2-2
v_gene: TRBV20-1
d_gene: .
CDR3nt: TGCAGTGCTAGAGCGGTGGGCAGGGTCCAGACCGGGGAGCTGTTTTTT
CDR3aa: CSARAVGRVQTGELFF

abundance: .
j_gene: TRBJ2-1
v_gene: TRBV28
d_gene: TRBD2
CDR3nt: TGTGCCAGCAGTTTACTCTCCGGCGGGGGATACAATGAGCTGTTCTTC
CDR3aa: CASSLLSGGGYNELFF

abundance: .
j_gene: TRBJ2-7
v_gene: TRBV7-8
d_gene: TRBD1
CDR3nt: TGTGCCAGCAGCTTACGGGACAGGGAGCACGAGCAGTACTTC
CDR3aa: CASSLRDREHEQYF

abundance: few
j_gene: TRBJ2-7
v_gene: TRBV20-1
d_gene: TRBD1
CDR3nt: TGCAGTGCTACTACAGGGGGCGGCTACGAGCAGTACTTC
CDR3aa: CSATTGGGYEQYF

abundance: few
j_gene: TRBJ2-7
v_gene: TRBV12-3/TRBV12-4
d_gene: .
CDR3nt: TGTGCCAGCAGTTTTCAATTTGGCCGTAACTCCTACGAGCAGTACTTC
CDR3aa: CASSFQFGRNSYEQYF

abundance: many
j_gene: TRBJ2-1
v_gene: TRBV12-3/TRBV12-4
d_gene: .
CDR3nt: TGTGCCAGCAGTTCCGTCCGAGGTTTTACGGACAATGAGCAGTTCTTC
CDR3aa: CASSSVRGFTDNEQFF

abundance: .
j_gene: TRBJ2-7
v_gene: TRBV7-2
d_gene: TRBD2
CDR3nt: TGTGCCAGCAGTACGAGGCCTAGCGGGAGGATGTCCGAGCAGTACTTC
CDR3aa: CASSTRPSGRMSEQYF

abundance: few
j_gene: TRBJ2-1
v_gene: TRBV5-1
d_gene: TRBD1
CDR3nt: TGCGCCAGCAGCTTGGCCGGCTCTCCTCGCTCCCCTACAGGGGGCGGCTACAATGAGCAGTTCTTC
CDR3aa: CASSLAGSPRSPTGGGYNEQFF

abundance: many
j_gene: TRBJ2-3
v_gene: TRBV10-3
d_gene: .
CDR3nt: TGTGCCATCAGCGCGGGGGATACGCAGTATTTT
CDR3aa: CAISAGDTQYF

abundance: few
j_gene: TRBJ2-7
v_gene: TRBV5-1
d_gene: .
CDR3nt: TGCGCCAGCAGCTTCGGAGTGGGGCAGTCTAGCGAGCAGTACTTC
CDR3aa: CASSFGVGQSSEQYF

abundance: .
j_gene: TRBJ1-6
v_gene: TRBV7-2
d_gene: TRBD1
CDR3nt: TGTGCCAGCAGCCAAGACAGGGGCGGGAATTCACCCCTCCACTTT
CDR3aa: CASSQDRGGNSPLHF

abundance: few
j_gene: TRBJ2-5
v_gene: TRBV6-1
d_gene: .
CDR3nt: TGTGCCAGCAGTGAAGCAAGCCCTCAGGTCCAAGAGACCCAGTACTTC
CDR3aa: CASSEASPQVQETQYF

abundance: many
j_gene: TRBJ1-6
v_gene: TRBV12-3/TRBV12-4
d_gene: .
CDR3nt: TGTGCCAGCAGTCCACAGGAACAATCACCCCTCCACTTT
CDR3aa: CASSPQEQSPLHF

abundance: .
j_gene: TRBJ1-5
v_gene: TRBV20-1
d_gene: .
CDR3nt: TGCAGTGCGGAAGGGGCGAGAAGCAATCAGCCCCAGCATTTT
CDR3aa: CSAEGARSNQPQHF

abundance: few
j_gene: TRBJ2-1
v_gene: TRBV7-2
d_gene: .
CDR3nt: TGTGCCAGCAGCTTAGTCTCAGGGACCAGCTCCTACAATGAGCAGTTCTTC
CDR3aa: CASSLVSGTSSYNEQFF

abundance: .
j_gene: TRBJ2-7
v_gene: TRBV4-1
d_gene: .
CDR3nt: TGCGCCAGCAGCCAAGGGGCAGGGTCTGGGTACGAGCAGTACTTC
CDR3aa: CASSQGAGSGYEQYF

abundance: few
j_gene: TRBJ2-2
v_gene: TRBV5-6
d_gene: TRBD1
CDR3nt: TGTGCCAGCAGCTTCCCAGGGGGCAACACCGGGGAGCTGTTTTTT
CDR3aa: CASSFPGGNTGELFF

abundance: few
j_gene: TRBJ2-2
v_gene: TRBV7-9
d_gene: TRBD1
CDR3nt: TGTGCCAGCAGCACTAGGGACAGATCGAACACCGGGGAGCTGTTTTTT
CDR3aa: CASSTRDRSNTGELFF

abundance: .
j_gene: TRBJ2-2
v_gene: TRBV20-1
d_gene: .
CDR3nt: TGCAGTGCGGAGGATCCGGGCAACACCGGGGAGCTGTTTTTT
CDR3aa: CSAEDPGNTGELFF

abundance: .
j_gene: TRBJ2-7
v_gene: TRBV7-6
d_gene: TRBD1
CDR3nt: TGTGCCAGCAGCTGGACAGGGATAAACGAGCAGTACTTC
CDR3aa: CASSWTGINEQYF

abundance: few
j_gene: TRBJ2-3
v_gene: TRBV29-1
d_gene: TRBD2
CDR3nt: TGCAGCGTCGGTCAGGGACTAGCGGGAACTACCATCTCCGATACGCAGTATTTT
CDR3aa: CSVGQGLAGTTISDTQYF

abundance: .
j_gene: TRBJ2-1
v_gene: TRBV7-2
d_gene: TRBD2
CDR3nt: TGTGCCAGCAGCTTAGTAGCGGGGGAACGCGAGCAGTTCTTC
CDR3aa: CASSLVAGEREQFF

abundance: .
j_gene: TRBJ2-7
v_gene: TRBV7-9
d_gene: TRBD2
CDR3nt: TGTGCCAGCAGCTTAGTACTAGCGGGCCTAACCTACGAGCAGTACTTC
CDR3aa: CASSLVLAGLTYEQYF

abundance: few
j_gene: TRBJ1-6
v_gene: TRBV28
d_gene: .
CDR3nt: TGTGCCAGCAGTCTGTTGGACACTAAGGATTCACCCCTCCACTTT
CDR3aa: CASSLLDTKDSPLHF

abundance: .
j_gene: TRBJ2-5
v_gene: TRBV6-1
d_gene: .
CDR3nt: TGTGCCAGCAGCTCACAGGGACGGACCCATGAGACCCAGTACTTC
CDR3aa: CASSSQGRTHETQYF

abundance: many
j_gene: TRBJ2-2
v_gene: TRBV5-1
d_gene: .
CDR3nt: TGCGCCAGCAGCTTACGACAGCAGGGGACTAACACCGGGGAGCTGTTTTTT
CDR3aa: CASSLRQQGTNTGELFF

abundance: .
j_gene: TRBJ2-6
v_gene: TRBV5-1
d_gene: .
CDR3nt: TGCGCCAGCAGCTCTGGGGAAGGGGCACTAGGGGCCAACGTCCTGACTTTC
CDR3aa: CASSSGEGALGANVLTF

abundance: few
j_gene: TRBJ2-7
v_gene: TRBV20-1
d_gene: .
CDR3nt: TGCAGTGCTAGGACCGGGCGCTCCTACGAGCAGTACTTC
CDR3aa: CSARTGRSYEQYF

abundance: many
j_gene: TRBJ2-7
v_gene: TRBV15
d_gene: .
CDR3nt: TGTGCCACCAGGAACCCCGGGACACCTTCCGCGAGGCAGTACTTC
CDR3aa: CATRNPGTPSARQYF

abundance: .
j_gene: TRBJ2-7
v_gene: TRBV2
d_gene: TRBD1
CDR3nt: TGTGCCAGCAATGGGGGACAGGGTTCCTACGAGCAGTACTTC
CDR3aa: CASNGGQGSYEQYF